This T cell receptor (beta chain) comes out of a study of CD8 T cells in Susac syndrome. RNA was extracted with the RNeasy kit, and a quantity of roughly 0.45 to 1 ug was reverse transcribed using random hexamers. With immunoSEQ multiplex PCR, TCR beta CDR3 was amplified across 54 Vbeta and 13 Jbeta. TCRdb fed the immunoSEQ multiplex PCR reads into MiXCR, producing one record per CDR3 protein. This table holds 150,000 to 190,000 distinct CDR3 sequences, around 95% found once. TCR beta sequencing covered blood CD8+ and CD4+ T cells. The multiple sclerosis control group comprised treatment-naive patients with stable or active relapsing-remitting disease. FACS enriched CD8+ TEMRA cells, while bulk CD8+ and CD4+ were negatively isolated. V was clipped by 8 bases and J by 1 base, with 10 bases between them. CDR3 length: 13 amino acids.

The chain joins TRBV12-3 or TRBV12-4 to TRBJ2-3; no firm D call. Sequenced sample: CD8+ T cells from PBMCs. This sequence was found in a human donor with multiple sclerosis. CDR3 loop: CASLSSGTDTQYF. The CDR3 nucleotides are TGTGCCAGCTTAAGCAGTGGCACAGATACGCAGTATTTT.